This record covers a single T cell receptor beta chain. Its recognized antigen is unknown. Base qualities are not provided; no much larger clone lies one nucleotide away. Deletion took 4 bases off V and 2 bases off J, with a span of 14 bases between the germline ends. Reading the germline V gene gives CDR1 LGHNA and CDR2 YSLEER. Its CDR3 holds 16 amino acids, cysteine through phenylalanine. Only the CDR3 region is kept as DNA, spanning 48 bases read in frame from base 1. These data originate in a study of blood T cell repertoires in COVID-19 (TCRdb year 2020). In the study overall: Samples covering the acute and convalescent phases of COVID-19 were provided by collaborators in the United States, Italy and Spain. Samples were obtained from the ongoing ImmuneRACE study (first 160 participants) and from some 1,200 subjects provided by 6 global collaborators. HLA class I and class II types, where available, came from metadata supplied by the sample provider rather than from assay-based typing. The dataset comprised deeply sampled blood TCRbeta repertoires from subjects exposed to, actively infected with, or recovered from COVID-19. The repertoires were made available in a free public database intended to serve as a resource for research on the immune response to SARS-CoV-2. Sample metadata almost always included a de-identified subject ID, COVID-19 status, age in years and sex. The material from the prospective study consisted of cDNA or gDNA derived from T cells, B-cell-depleted T cells, or PBMCs.

General findings and caveats noted by the study authors: Clinical and demographic metadata were provided uncurated, with the amount varying by source and participant.

Whole blood was collected in K2EDTA tubes by collaborating institutions according to the institutions' own protocols. For TCRbeta analysis, collaborator samples were shipped as frozen whole blood, as isolated PBMCs, or as DNA extracted from either sample type. TCRbeta CDR3 regions were amplified from genomic DNA using the immunoSEQ Assay, a bias-controlled multiplex PCR. As for the authors' bioinformatics: Within the assay, amplification of reference gene primers was used to estimate how many nucleated cells each sample contained. To quantify the absolute abundance of each unique TCRbeta CDR3 rearrangement, sequence reads were collapsed and filtered. For each sample, productive Simpson clonality was calculated as the square root of Simpson's diversity index over productive rearrangements. Imported from immuneACCESS, the table was reduced by TCRdb to in-frame sequences with V and J called. These copies leave out some clones; in studies compared against another copy, an unresolved V gene accounts for under half, and the cause of the remainder is not known. Clone size and V and J calls were adopted from that table, with D and trimming inferred from the DNA. In all, the sample holds 150,000 to 160,000 clones, and about 89% of those were seen once. Of the sample, about 0.57% is held by the ten largest clones.

Material for sequencing was peripheral blood. The sequence came from a man aged 45-65 years with acute or convalescent COVID-19. This chain joins TRBV4-3 to TRBJ1-4; the D gene is not confidently resolved. The DNA reads TGCGCCAGCAGCCGTGGGAGGACGGCGACTAATGAAAAACTGTTTTTT. Its translation is CASSRGRTATNEKLFF.